The 11 T cell receptor beta chains presented below share a single source sample, sequenced in a study of T cells in tuberculosis. Profiled with immunoSEQ multiplex PCR; TCRdb holds only in-frame clones, not every one. The sample lists around 40,000 clones; roughly 95% were seen once. Time point here: new active TB diagnosis, blood taken before or within 7 days of starting treatment. Here the sequenced sample was PBMCs, taken at tuberculosis diagnosis. Source of these receptors: an adult with tuberculosis.

V is TRBV7-3 and J is TRBJ1-1; D may be TRBD1 (6 bases). Trimming cost V 2 bases and J 9 bases, with 13 bases left between them. Germline V CDR1 and CDR2: SGHTA, FQGTGA. The CDR3 runs 13 residues. The CDR3 reads CASSLARGWQAFF. The CDR3 nucleotides are TGTGCCAGCAGCTTAGCCAGGGGATGGCAAGCTTTCTTT.

The genes are TRBV9 and TRBJ1-1, with D unclear. Trimming took 4 bases from V and 7 from J, leaving 20 bases between them. Germline V gives CDR1 SGDLS, CDR2 YYNGEE. This CDR3 contains 15 residues. CDR3 nucleotides: TGTGCCAGCAGCACCGCGGGCAGCCTAGTGGGTGAAGCTTTCTTT. Protein: CASSTAGSLVGEAFF. The full variable domain, with the rest looked up from reference TRBV9 and TRBJ1-1, is DSGVTQTPKHLITATGQRVTLRCSPRSGDLSVYWYQQSLDQGLQFLIQYYNGEERAKGNILERFSAQQFPDLHSELNLSSLELGDSALYFCASSTAGSLVGEAFFGQGTRLTVV.

In this sample, this clone turned up once. J is TRBJ2-3 and V is TRBV5-6; unclear D gene. Germline assignment: CDR1 SGHDT and CDR2 YYEEEE. Trimming cost V 1 base and J 0 bases, with 6 bases left between them. This CDR3 spans 14 amino acids. DNA for the CDR3: TGTGCCAGCAGCTTGACAGAAAGCACAGATACGCAGTATTTT. It specifies CASSLTESTDTQYF.

The chain carries TRBV19 and TRBJ1-2; no clear D. This CDR3 has 14 amino acids. CDR1 and CDR2 from the germline V gene are LNHDA and SQIVND (reference sequence). Deletions cut 2 bases from V and 4 bases from J, with 11 bases between. The CDR3 DNA reads TGTGCCAGTAGTATATCCGGGTTCTTCTATGGCTACACCTTC. As protein: CASSISGFFYGYTF.

The rearrangement uses TRBV2 and TRBJ2-1; TRBD1 aligns across 8 bases. Germline trimming cut 6 bases from V and 9 bases from J; bases unmatched to any gene: 16. This CDR3 is built from 16 residues. Looked up from germline, CDR1 is SNHLY and CDR2 is FYNNEI. The CDR3 DNA sequence: TGTGCCAGCAGGCAAACAACAGGGGGTGGTCGCAGTGAGCAGTTCTTC. Protein product: CASRQTTGGGRSEQFF.

The chain links TRBV28 to TRBJ1-3, with a tentative D call TRBD1 (5 bases). The V end lost 7 bases, the J end lost 1 base, and 11 bases lay between the germline ends. CDR3 size: 14 residues. Germline V CDR1 and CDR2: MDHEN, SYDVKM. CDR3 DNA sequence: TGTGCCAGCATTAGTCAGGGATCTGGAAACACCATATATTTT. It translates to CASISQGSGNTIYF.

V is TRBV12-5 and J is TRBJ2-1; tentative D call: TRBD2 (5 bases). This CDR3 comprises 16 residues. Trimming pared 7 bases from V and 0 bases from J, leaving 16 bases between. Germline V CDR1 and CDR2: LGHNT, FRNRAP. CDR3 nucleotide sequence: TGTGCTAGTGCCCTTAAGCCGGGGAGCTCCTACAATGAGCAGTTCTTC. It codes for CASALKPGSSYNEQFF.

V is TRBV10-3 and J is TRBJ2-3, with D maybe TRBD1 (6 bases). V was clipped by 11 bases and J by 3 bases, with 15 bases between them. The CDR3 consists of 13 residues. The germline CDR1 and CDR2 sequences are ENHRY and SYGVKD. The CDR3 protein is CASSGVETDTQYF. Here the CDR3 DNA reads TGTGCCTCTTCAGGGGTGGAAACAGATACGCAGTATTTT.

The chain combines TRBV11-3 with TRBJ2-7, with TRBD1 identical over 12 bases. Germline CDR1 and CDR2: SGHNT and YENEEA. Losses at the gene ends were 5 bases for V and 6 bases for J; bases not matched to a gene: 5. This CDR3 is built from 14 residues. This CDR3 is CASSVGTGGFEQYF. Written as DNA, the CDR3 is TGTGCCAGCAGCGTCGGGACAGGGGGCTTCGAGCAGTACTTC.

Here the CDR3 DNA reads TGTGCCAGCTCACCATGGACAGGAACTGACAATGAGCAGTTCTTC. Its protein product is CASSPWTGTDNEQFF. V and J are TRBV18 and TRBJ2-1; 7 bases are a match to TRBD1. Germline V gives CDR1 KGHSH, CDR2 LQKENI. V was pared by 2 bases and J by 5 bases, with 6 bases of the junction left unmatched. The CDR3 is 15 amino acids.

The chain recombines TRBV2 with TRBJ2-5; TRBD1 aligns across 8 bases. CDR3 length: 15 amino acids. The germline gives CDR1 SNHLY, CDR2 FYNNEI. The junction had 9 bases not matched to a gene; V was cut back by 7 bases and J by 2 bases. Here the CDR3 reads CASNPRTGLQETQYF. CDR3 in DNA: TGTGCCAGCAACCCCCGGACAGGGCTTCAAGAGACCCAGTACTTC.